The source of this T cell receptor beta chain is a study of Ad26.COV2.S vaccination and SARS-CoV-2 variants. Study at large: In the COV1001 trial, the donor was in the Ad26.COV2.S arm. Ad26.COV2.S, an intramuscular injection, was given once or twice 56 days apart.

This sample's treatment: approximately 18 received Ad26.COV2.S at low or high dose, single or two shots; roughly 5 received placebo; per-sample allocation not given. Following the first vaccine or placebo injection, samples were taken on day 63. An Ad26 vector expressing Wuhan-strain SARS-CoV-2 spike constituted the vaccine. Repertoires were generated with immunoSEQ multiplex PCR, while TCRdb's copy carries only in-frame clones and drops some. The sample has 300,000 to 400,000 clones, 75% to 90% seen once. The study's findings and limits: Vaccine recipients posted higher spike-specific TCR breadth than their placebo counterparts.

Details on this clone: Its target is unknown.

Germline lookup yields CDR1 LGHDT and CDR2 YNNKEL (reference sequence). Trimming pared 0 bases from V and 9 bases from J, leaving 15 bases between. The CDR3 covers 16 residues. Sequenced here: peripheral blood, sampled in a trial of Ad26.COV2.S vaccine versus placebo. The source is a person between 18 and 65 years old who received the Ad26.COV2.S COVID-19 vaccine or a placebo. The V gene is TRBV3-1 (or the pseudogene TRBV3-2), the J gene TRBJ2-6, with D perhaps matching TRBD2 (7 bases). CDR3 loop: CASSQDTGGRGNVLTF. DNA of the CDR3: TGTGCCAGCAGCCAAGATACCGGGGGGCGAGGCAACGTCCTGACTTTC.